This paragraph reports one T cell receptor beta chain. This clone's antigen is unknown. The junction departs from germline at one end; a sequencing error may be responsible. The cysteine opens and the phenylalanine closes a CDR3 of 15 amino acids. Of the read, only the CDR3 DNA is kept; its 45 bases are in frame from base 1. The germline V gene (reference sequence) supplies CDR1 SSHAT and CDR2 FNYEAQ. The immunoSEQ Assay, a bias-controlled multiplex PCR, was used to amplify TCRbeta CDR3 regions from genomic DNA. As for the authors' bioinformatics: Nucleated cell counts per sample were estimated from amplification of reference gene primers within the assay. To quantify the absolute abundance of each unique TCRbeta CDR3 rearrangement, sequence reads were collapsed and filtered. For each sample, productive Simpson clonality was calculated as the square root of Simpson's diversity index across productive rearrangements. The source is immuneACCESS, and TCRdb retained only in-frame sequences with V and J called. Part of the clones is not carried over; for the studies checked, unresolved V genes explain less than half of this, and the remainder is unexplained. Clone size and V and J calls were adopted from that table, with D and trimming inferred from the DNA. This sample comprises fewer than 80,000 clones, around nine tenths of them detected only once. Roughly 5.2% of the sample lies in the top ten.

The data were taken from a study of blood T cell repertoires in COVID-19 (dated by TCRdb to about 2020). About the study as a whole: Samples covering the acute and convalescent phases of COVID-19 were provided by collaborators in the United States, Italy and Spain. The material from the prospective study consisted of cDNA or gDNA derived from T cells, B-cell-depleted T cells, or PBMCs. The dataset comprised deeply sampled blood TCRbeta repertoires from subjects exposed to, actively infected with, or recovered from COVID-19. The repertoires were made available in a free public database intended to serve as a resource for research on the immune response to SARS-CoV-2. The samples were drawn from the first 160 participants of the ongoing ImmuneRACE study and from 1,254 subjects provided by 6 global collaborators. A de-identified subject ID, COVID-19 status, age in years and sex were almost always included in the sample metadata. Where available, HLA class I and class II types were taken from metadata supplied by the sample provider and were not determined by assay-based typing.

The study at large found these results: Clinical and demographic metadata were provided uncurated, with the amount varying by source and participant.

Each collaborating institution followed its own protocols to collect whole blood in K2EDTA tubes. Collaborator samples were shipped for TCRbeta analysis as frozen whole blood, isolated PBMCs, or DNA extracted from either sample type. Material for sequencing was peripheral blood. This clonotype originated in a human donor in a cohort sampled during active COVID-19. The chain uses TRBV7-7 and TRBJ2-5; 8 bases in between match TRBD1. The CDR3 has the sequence CASSFNRGYQETQYF. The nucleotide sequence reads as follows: TGTGCTAGCAGCTTTAACAGGGGGTACCAAGAGACCCAGTACTTC.